This note documents a single T cell receptor (beta chain) sequence. The V end was cut by 2 bases, the J end by 7 bases, with 12 bases between. There are 14 residues in the CDR3. Germline lookup yields CDR1 MDHEN and CDR2 SYDVKM. TCRdb's table, derived via immunoSEQ multiplex PCR, lists solely in-frame clones and lacks some. This table holds some 140,000 clones, around 78% found once. The data are from a study of blood T cell repertoires in COVID-19. Sequences were obtained from peripheral blood. The rearrangement links TRBV28 to TRBJ1-5; D is undetermined. This sequence originates from a human donor in a cohort sampled during active COVID-19. Here the CDR3 DNA reads TGTGCCAGCAGTTTAAGCCTCAATGAACAGCCCCAGCATTTT. Protein product: CASSLSLNEQPQHF. The variable domain in full, completed from reference TRBV28 and TRBJ1-5, reads DVKVTQSSRYLVKRTGEKVFLECVQDMDHENMFWYRQDPGLGLRLIYFSYDVKMKEKGDIPEGYSVSREKKERFSLILESASTNQTSMYLCASSLSLNEQPQHFGDGTRLSIL.